This TCR beta chain was documented in a study of cytomegalovirus exposure and HLA in healthy donors. Study-wide points: After further analysis at a later stage, some 15,000 TCR beta sequences were associated with HLA alleles at 0.05 false discovery rate. Later analysis associated a missense DCLRE1C variant with TCR beta V- and J-gene trimming.

This clone has a single count. Antigen specificity is unknown. After removal of 0 bases from V and 9 bases from J, the junction contained 12 bases not matched to a gene. This CDR3 is built from 16 residues. Germline CDR1 SGDLS, CDR2 YYNGEE. The PCR used 60 Vbeta and 13 Jbeta primers. Repertoires were generated with immunoSEQ multiplex PCR, while TCRdb's copy carries only in-frame clones and drops some. Here the sample spans some 200,000 clones, approximately 79% being singletons. The sample taken for sequencing was PBMCs. This rearrangement joins TRBV9 to TRBJ2-1; TRBD2 matches 7 bases. The clonotype originates from a man aged 18-30 years in good health and CMV-seronegative. In DNA form, the CDR3 reads TGTGCCAGCAGCGTAGGGGGGGGTGATGTTGTAGGTGAGCAGTTCTTC. It encodes CASSVGGGDVVGEQFF.